Shown below are 20 T cell receptor beta chains from a single sample sequenced in a study of blood T cell repertoires in COVID-19. The assay was immunoSEQ multiplex PCR, and TCRdb's table has in-frame clones only and misses some. The sample lists some 260,000 clones, around 90% occurring once. Material for sequencing was PBMCs or T cells enriched from blood (not recorded which). These receptors were taken from a woman in her twenties or thirties with acute COVID-19.

This CDR3 is CASSIQGGYTEAFF. The CDR3 DNA reads as TGTGCCAGCAGCATCCAGGGCGGCTACACTGAAGCTTTCTTT. This chain links TRBV5-4 with TRBJ1-1; D is perhaps TRBD1 (5 bases). With 4 bases removed from V and 3 bases from J, the gap between germline ends came to 13 bases. This CDR3 is built from 14 residues. Germline assignment: CDR1 SGHNT and CDR2 YYREEE (reference sequence).

V and J are TRBV20-1 and TRBJ2-3; 7 bases are a match to TRBD2. This CDR3 comprises 14 residues. The V segment lost 3 bases and the J segment 4 bases; nucleotides outside the gene matches: 7. Looked up from germline, CDR1 is DFQATT and CDR2 is SNEGSKA (reference sequence). As DNA, the CDR3 is TGCAGTGCTAGTTCTTGGACTAGACCAGATACGCAGTATTTT. Translation: CSASSWTRPDTQYF.

The chain carries TRBV13 and TRBJ2-7; a weak D match, TRBD1 (6 bases). CDR1 PRHDT and CDR2 FYEKMQ come from the germline V gene (reference sequence). V lost 5 bases to trimming and J lost 5 bases, with 16 bases between them. The CDR3 is 14 amino acids. Here the CDR3 DNA reads TGTGCCAGCAGCGAAACAGGGAAAGGACACGAGCAGTACTTC. Protein: CASSETGKGHEQYF.

The gene calls are TRBV27 and TRBJ2-1, with D perhaps matching TRBD1 (6 bases). The CDR3 runs 15 residues. The V and J ends lost 6 bases and 4 bases respectively, with 16 bases between them. Looked up from germline, CDR1 is MNHEY and CDR2 is SMNVEV (reference sequence). DNA for the CDR3: TGTGCCAGCAGACTAGTGGGACATACATACAATGAGCAGTTCTTC. This sequence encodes CASRLVGHTYNEQFF.

The V and J genes are TRBV7-9 and TRBJ1-2, with D possibly being TRBD1 (6 bases). This CDR3 is built from 13 residues. Per germline, CDR1 SEHNR and CDR2 FQNEAQ (reference sequence). V dropped 3 bases and J dropped 5 bases, with 10 bases sitting between them. The CDR3 region has the DNA TGTGCCAGCAGCTTGATTAGGGGGTATGGCTACACCTTC. Its protein is CASSLIRGYGYTF. The full variable domain, in which reference TRBV7-9 and TRBJ1-2 provide the parts outside the CDR3, is DTGVSQNPRHKITKRGQNVTFRCDPISEHNRLYWYRQTLGQGPEFLTYFQNEAQLEKSRLLSDRFSAERPKGSFSTLEIQRTEQGDSAMYLCASSLIRGYGYTFGSGTRLTVV.

This chain joins TRBV5-4 and TRBJ2-5; a possible D gene is TRBD1 (6 bases). The CDR3 runs 12 residues. Germline CDR1 SGHNT, CDR2 YYREEE (reference sequence). Between the trimmed V and J ends, which lost 6 bases and 2 bases, there was a span of 8 bases. The CDR3 DNA reads as TGTGCCAGCACCGACAGGCAAGAGACCCAGTACTTC. It translates to CASTDRQETQYF. The full variable domain, with the rest looked up from reference TRBV5-4 and TRBJ2-5, is ETGVTQSPTHLIKTRGQQVTLRCSSQSGHNTVSWYQQALGQGPQFIFQYYREEENGRGNFPPRFSGLQFPNYSSELNVNALELDDSALYLCASTDRQETQYFGPGTRLLVL.

Only a few counts were recorded for this clone. The chain uses TRBV19 and TRBJ1-5, with a weak D call TRBD1 (6 bases). CDR1 and CDR2 (germline): LNHDA, SQIVND (reference sequence). This CDR3 comprises 14 residues. Trimming stripped 5 bases from V and 5 bases from J, with 13 bases between. This CDR3 reads CASSSPGGYQPQHF. DNA of the CDR3: TGTGCCAGTAGTTCCCCGGGGGGCTATCAGCCCCAGCATTTT.

This chain joins TRBV7-3 and TRBJ1-1; tentatively, D is TRBD1 (5 bases). CDR1 and CDR2 from the germline V gene are SGHTA and FQGTGA. The CDR3 runs 14 residues. Trimming removed 2 bases from V and 1 base from J, with 8 bases in between. CDR3 protein: CASSLDSANTEAFF. The CDR3 coding sequence is TGTGCCAGCAGCTTAGACAGTGCGAACACTGAAGCTTTCTTT.

The V and J genes are TRBV7-2 and TRBJ2-1; 8 bases map to TRBD1. This CDR3 contains 16 residues. Germline CDR1 and CDR2: SGHTA and FQGNSA. The V segment lost 4 bases and the J segment 8 bases; nucleotides outside the gene matches: 13. DNA for the CDR3: TGTGCCAGCAGCTCTTCCGACAGGGGAATAAAATATGAGCAGTTCTTC. This encodes CASSSSDRGIKYEQFF.

The chain joins TRBV4-1 to TRBJ1-1; D gene unclear. CDR3 length equals 16 residues. Trimming left V 0 bases short and J 2 bases short, with 13 bases between. Germline CDR1 MGHRA, CDR2 YSYEKL. The CDR3 region is CASSQDGTPSNTEAFF. The CDR3 nucleotides are TGCGCCAGCAGCCAAGATGGCACACCTAGCAACACTGAAGCTTTCTTT.

V usage is TRBV7-8 and J usage is TRBJ1-2, with D possibly TRBD1 on 6 matching bases. Germline CDR1 and CDR2: SGHVS and FQNEAQ. The CDR3 consists of 16 residues. Trimming left V 3 bases short and J 2 bases short, with 16 bases between. The CDR3 DNA sequence: TGTGCCAGCAGCTTCGCGACAGGTCGGGCGAACTATGGCTACACCTTC. This gives the protein CASSFATGRANYGYTF.

V gene TRBV19 combines with J gene TRBJ2-1; 8 nucleotides align to TRBD1. V was pared by 5 bases and J by 0 bases, with 6 bases of the junction left unmatched. Germline CDR1 and CDR2: LNHDA and SQIVND (reference sequence). This CDR3 is 16 amino acids long. CDR3 protein: CASSVQGESSYNEQFF. DNA of the CDR3: TGTGCCAGTAGTGTACAGGGGGAGAGCTCCTACAATGAGCAGTTCTTC.

This clone was observed once. V is TRBV7-9 and J is TRBJ1-1, with D possibly matching TRBD1 (5 bases). The CDR3 contains 12 residues. Germline V gene lookup returns CDR1 SEHNR and CDR2 FQNEAQ (reference sequence). Deletions cut 8 bases from V and 6 bases from J, with 13 bases between. CDR3: CASAGVGAEAFF. Written as DNA, the CDR3 is TGTGCCAGCGCTGGGGTAGGGGCTGAAGCTTTCTTT.

The rearrangement joins TRBV4-1 to TRBJ2-1; D is perhaps TRBD2 (5 bases). Trimming took off 0 bases at V and 15 bases at J, with 15 bases between the two ends. The V gene's germline CDR1 is MGHRA and CDR2 YSYEKL. The CDR3 length is 13 residues. The CDR3 DNA sequence: TGCGCCAGCAGCCAAGATATCCGAGGGTACGCGTTCTTC. This encodes CASSQDIRGYAFF.

J is TRBJ1-5 and V is TRBV6-5; D is unresolved. The CDR3 runs to 13 residues. V gave up 5 bases and J gave up 5 bases, with 10 bases separating them. Per germline, CDR1 MNHEY and CDR2 SVGAGI. CDR3: CASSNQLHQPQHF. The CDR3 nucleotides are TGTGCCAGCAGTAACCAGTTACATCAGCCCCAGCATTTT.

This clone was counted a few times. The J gene is TRBJ1-5, the V gene TRBV25-1; 7 bases fit TRBD1. Germline trimming cut 4 bases from V and 3 bases from J; bases unmatched to any gene: 6. This CDR3 has 15 amino acids. Germline loops: CDR1 MGHDK, CDR2 SYGVNS. The CDR3 protein is CASSGQGVYNQPQHF. CDR3 sequence (DNA): TGTGCCAGCAGTGGTCAGGGGGTTTACAATCAGCCCCAGCATTTT.

This rearrangement joins TRBV5-1 to TRBJ1-6, with TRBD1 as a possible D gene (5 bases). The CDR3 has 14 residues. The germline gives CDR1 SGHRS, CDR2 YFSETQ. Trimming stripped 0 bases from V and 10 bases from J, with 11 bases between. The CDR3 here is CASSLGDKGSPLHF. The CDR3 DNA reads as TGCGCCAGCAGCTTGGGAGACAAGGGGTCACCCCTCCACTTT. The complete variable domain, with remaining parts taken from reference TRBV5-1 and TRBJ1-6, reads KAGVTQTPRYLIKTRGQQVTLSCSPISGHRSVSWYQQTPGQGLQFLFEYFSETQRNKGNFPGRFSGRQFSNSRSEMNVSTLELGDSALYLCASSLGDKGSPLHFGNGTRLTVT.

The chain is built from TRBV3-1 (or the pseudogene TRBV3-2) and TRBJ1-2, with 7 bases aligning to TRBD1. Germline lookup yields CDR1 LGHDT and CDR2 YNNKEL (reference sequence). The length of the CDR3 is 14 residues. The J segment lost 8 bases and the V segment lost 0 bases, leaving 6 bases of the junction unmatched. The CDR3 spells CASSQDNRGRGYTF. The CDR3 DNA follows: TGTGCCAGCAGCCAAGACAACAGGGGCAGGGGCTACACCTTC.

V is TRBV29-1 and J is TRBJ1-4, with a possible D match to TRBD1 (6 bases). V was shortened by 4 bases and J by 8 bases, with 11 bases between the two germline ends. The CDR3 contains 12 residues. Germline assignment: CDR1 SQVTM and CDR2 ANQGSEA. The CDR3 is CSVGGQGEKLFF. The CDR3 DNA sequence: TGCAGCGTTGGGGGGCAGGGAGAAAAACTGTTTTTT. Looking up the rest from reference TRBV29-1 and TRBJ1-4 gives the full variable domain: SAVISQKPSRDICQRGTSLTIQCQVDSQVTMMFWYRQQPGQSLTLIATANQGSEATYESGFVIDKFPISRPNLTFSTLTVSNMSPEDSSIYLCSVGGQGEKLFFGSGTQLSVL.

This clone has only a few counts. The chain has TRBV28 and TRBJ2-7, with 8 bases lining up with TRBD1. The length of the CDR3 is 14 residues. CDR1 is MDHEN, CDR2 SYDVKM, per germline. Trimming cost V 3 bases and J 3 bases; bases outside gene matches: 4. The CDR3 DNA follows: TGTGCCAGCAGTTTTTCAACAGGGGGCTACGAGCAGTACTTC. Its protein product is CASSFSTGGYEQYF.